Here is one T cell receptor beta chain with its context. This clonotype was counted a few times. Its antigen is unknown. No base-level quality is on record; no much larger clone is a single base apart. Libraries were made using 5' RACE. Sequencing took place on an Illumina HiSeq 2500. A second PCR of roughly 6 to 12 cycles was run with a J-beta primer mix and a sample-barcoded 5' primer. A unique molecular identifier was introduced onto each TCR beta cDNA molecule by a template-switch 5' adaptor carrying 12 random nucleotides. Each sample yielded at least 2.5 million CDR3-containing paired-end reads. First-strand cDNA was synthesized from all RNA with the Mint cDNA synthesis kit, primed by a TRBC-specific oligonucleotide. Following uracil-DNA glycosylase treatment, a first 18-cycle PCR with universal primers M1SS and BC2_uni_R was performed on all cDNA. As for how the authors treated the data: For normalization, 1 million high-quality reads, each with a distinct molecular identifier, were randomly selected from each sample. Reads sharing molecular identifiers were discarded rather than binned into consensus sequences. MiTCR, with a Q25 quality threshold and the strictest error-elimination algorithm, was used for CDR3 identification, clonotype clustering and error correction. Lower-bound total TCR beta diversity was estimated with a nonparametric unseen species model using Euler transformation. Through fastp at Q25 and MiXCR, TCRdb rebuilt clones from the public reads, retaining in-frame beta chains. Rows merge per CDR3 protein into single entries with the most common DNA and genes. TCRdb's processing, not the authors', yielded these V and J calls. This sample gives 750,000 to 950,000 distinct CDR3 sequences in total; just under 30% of them show up just once. The ten biggest clones cover roughly a tenth of the sample.

These data come from a study of blood T cells in healthy people across ages (dated by TCRdb to about 2015). At the level of the whole study: Template switching captured roughly one uniquely barcoded TCR beta cDNA molecule per two T cells in model experiments. The donors were divided into four age groups: young (average around 16 years), middle-aged (approximately 42), aged (approximately 59) and long-lived (about 90). Using deep sequencing normalized with unique cDNA molecular identifiers, the study measured how TCR beta repertoire diversity changes with age. Using the same blood draw, the study looked at two additional independent replicas of 1 million unique cDNA reads for two donors, one aged 18 to 30 and the other aged 80 or older. What the work shows at the level of the full study, not this receptor alone: The long-lived group showed more naive CD4+ T cells, fewer expanded clones and increased TCR diversity than the aged group, suggesting age selection. Observed TCR beta diversity correlated strongly with the percentage of naive T cells measured by flow cytometry. Since profiling was done on bulk unsorted PBMCs, naive and antigen-experienced compartments could not be conclusively compared. Total diversity estimates from one million sequenced T cells were considered lower bounds and underestimates. Because donor CMV infection status was unknown, age-related changes in expanded clonotypes were potentially confounded. Observed TCR beta diversity per million T cells fell roughly linearly with age, and a significant reduction was already apparent by age around 44.

The approximately 40 donors, aged about 6 to 95 years, were systemically healthy Caucasian individuals from Russia. Around 10 milliliters of peripheral blood were drawn from each donor into EDTA-treated Vacutainer tubes. Ficoll-Paque density-gradient centrifugation was used to isolate PBMCs, with at least 7 million obtained per sample. Total RNA, at least 5 micrograms per sample, was extracted from PBMCs with Trizol reagent. For every donor, flow cytometry on a PBMC aliquot measured the percentage of naive CD45RAhigh/CD27high T cells. From the cysteine up to the phenylalanine, the CDR3 has a length of 16 residues. Just CDR3 DNA is preserved here, 48 bases in frame from base 1. Based on the germline V gene, the CDR1 and CDR2 sequences are MDHEN and SYDVKM. V is pruned by 2 bases and J by 1 base, leaving 5 bases of the junction without a gene match. These data are also associated with another study on T cells of mothers and their children. Taken from the second paper: Nine systemically healthy Caucasian individuals served as donors, namely three mothers together with their six children. cDNA synthesis used all of the extracted RNA, with roughly 1.5 ug of RNA in each 15 ul reaction. In the second PCR, the M1S primer introduced both the sample barcodes and 2-4 random nucleotides. Over 8.5 million TCR beta CDR3 reads were obtained for each mother, and approximately 3 million reads were obtained for each child. In both related and unrelated pairs, thymic selection shapes the output of TCR recombination in a similar way, with inherited differences having only a minor effect. Normalized repertoire overlap was always found to be slightly, but never significantly, higher in related mother-child pairs than in unrelated mother-child pairs. No persistent microchimeric T cell clones were found, with a detection sensitivity of roughly 99 clones per million clonotypes. Deep NGS was used in the study to compare the TCR beta repertoires of mothers and children and to look for features that separate related mother-child pairs from unrelated individuals. Mothers averaged roughly 40 +/- 4 years of age and children averaged around 11 +/- 4 years. After adapter ligation with NEBNext reagents, the libraries were sequenced on Illumina HiSeq 2000 with 100+100 nt paired-end reads. To avoid cross-contamination, the mother libraries and the child libraries were prepared a month apart and sequenced in separate runs. Between roughly 500,000 and 2,300,000 distinct TCR beta clonotypes were identified per donor. Naive TCR beta clonotypes were estimated from low-frequency clonotypes matched to each donor's FACS-determined naive share, without sorting.

Source material: blood. The V gene is TRBV28 and the J gene is TRBJ2-1, with 7 bases aligning to TRBD1. This TCR was sampled from a woman in her forties in good health. The CDR3 reads CASSLTGQWSYNEQFF. The nucleotides are TGTGCCAGCAGTTTAACGGGACAGTGGTCCTACAATGAGCAGTTCTTC.